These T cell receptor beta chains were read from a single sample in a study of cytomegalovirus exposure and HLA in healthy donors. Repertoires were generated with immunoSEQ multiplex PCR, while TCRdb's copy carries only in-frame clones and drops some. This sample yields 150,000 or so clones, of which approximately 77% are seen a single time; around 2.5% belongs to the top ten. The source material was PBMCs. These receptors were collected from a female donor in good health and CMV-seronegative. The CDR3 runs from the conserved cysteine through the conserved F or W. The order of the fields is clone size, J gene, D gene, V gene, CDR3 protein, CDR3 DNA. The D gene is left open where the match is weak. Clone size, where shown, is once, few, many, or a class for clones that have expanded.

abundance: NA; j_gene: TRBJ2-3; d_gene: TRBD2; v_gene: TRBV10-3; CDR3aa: CAISEGGGAGDTQYF; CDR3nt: TGTGCCATCAGTGAGGGCGGGGGGGCCGGAGATACGCAGTATTTT
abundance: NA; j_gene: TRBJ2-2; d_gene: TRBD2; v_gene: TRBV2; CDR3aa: CASRLAGAVTGELFF; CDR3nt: TGTGCCAGCAGGCTAGCGGGAGCGGTCACCGGGGAGCTGTTTTTT
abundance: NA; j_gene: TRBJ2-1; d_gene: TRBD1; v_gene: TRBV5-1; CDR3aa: CASNRQGYNEQFF; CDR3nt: TGCGCCAGCAACCGACAGGGATACAATGAGCAGTTCTTC
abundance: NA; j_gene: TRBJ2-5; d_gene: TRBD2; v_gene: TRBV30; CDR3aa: CAWRTSGQETQYF; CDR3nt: TGTGCCTGGAGGACTAGCGGGCAAGAGACCCAGTACTTC
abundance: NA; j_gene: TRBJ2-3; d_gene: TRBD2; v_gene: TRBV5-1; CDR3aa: CASSLDSSGGTDTQYF; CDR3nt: TGCGCCAGCAGCTTGGATTCTAGCGGGGGGACAGATACGCAGTATTTT
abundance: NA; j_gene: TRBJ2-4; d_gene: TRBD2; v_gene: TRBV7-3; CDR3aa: CASSHGGAGRAVIAKNIQYF; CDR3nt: TGTGCCAGCAGCCACGGGGGGGCGGGCAGGGCGGTAATAGCCAAAAACATTCAGTACTTC
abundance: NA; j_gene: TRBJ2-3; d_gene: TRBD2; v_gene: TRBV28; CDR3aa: CASSFITSGPDTQYF; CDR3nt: TGTGCCAGCAGTTTTATTACTAGCGGTCCAGATACGCAGTATTTT
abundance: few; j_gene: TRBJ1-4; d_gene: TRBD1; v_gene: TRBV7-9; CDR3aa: CASTGTGVIEKLFF; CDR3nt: TGTGCCAGCACCGGGACAGGGGTTATCGAAAAACTGTTTTTT
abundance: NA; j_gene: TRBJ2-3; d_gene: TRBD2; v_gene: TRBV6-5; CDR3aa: CASSYGGGRGADTQYF; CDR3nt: TGTGCCAGCAGTTACGGTGGCGGCCGGGGGGCAGATACGCAGTATTTT
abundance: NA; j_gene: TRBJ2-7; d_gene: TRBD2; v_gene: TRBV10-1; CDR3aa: CASSEGRELVEQYF; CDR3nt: TGCGCCAGCAGTGAAGGGCGGGAGCTTGTCGAGCAGTACTTC
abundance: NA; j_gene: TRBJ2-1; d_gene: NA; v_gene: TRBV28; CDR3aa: CASRTFQGGAYNEQFF; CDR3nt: TGTGCCAGCAGGACCTTCCAGGGTGGGGCCTACAATGAGCAGTTCTTC
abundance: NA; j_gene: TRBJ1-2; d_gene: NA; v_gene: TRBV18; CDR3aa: CASSPNLWTGDYGYTF; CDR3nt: TGTGCCAGCTCACCTAACCTTTGGACGGGGGACTATGGCTACACCTTC
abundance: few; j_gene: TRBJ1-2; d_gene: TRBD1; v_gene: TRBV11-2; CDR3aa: CASSLLPPGQGMGGYTF; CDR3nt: TGTGCCAGCAGCTTATTGCCCCCGGGACAGGGGATGGGAGGCTACACCTTC
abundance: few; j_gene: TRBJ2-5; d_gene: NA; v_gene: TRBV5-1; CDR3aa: CASRGSTLETQYF; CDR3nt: TGCGCCAGCAGGGGCAGTACTTTAGAGACCCAGTACTTC
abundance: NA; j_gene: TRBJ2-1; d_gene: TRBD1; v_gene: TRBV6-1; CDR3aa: CASSEPGQGNRYEQFF; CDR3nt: TGTGCCAGCAGTGAACCAGGACAGGGGAATAGGTATGAGCAGTTCTTC
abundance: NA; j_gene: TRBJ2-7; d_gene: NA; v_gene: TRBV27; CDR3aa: CASSPRVSGYEQYF; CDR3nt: TGTGCCAGCAGTCCCAGGGTGTCCGGATACGAGCAGTACTTC
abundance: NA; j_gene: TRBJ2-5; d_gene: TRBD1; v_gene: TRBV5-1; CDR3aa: CASSPWDSQETQYF; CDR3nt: TGCGCCAGCAGCCCCTGGGACAGCCAAGAGACCCAGTACTTC
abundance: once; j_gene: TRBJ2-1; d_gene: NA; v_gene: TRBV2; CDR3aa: CASSLAADEQFF; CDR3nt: TGTGCCAGCAGCCTTGCCGCGGATGAGCAGTTCTTC
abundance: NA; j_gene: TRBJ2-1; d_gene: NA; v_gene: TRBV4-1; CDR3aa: CASSQDPRRSSYNEQFF; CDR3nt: TGCGCCAGCAGCCAAGATCCAAGGCGGTCCTCCTACAATGAGCAGTTCTTC
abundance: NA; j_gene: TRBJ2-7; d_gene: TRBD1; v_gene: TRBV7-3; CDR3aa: CASSLTAGTGIGEQYF; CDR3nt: TGTGCCAGCAGCTTAACGGCCGGGACAGGGATCGGCGAGCAGTACTTC
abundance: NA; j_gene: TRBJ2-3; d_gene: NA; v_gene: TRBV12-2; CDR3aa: CASRLREVDVPDTQYF; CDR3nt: TGTGCAAGTCGCTTAAGAGAAGTTGATGTCCCAGATACGCAGTATTTT
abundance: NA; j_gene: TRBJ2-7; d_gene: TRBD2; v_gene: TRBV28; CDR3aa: CASSSPAGEGYEQYF; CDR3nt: TGTGCCAGCAGTAGCCCGGCCGGGGAGGGCTACGAGCAGTACTTC
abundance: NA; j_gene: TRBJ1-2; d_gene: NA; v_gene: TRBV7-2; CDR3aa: CASSSPGDRGYTF; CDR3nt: TGTGCCAGCAGCTCCCCAGGGGATCGCGGCTACACCTTC
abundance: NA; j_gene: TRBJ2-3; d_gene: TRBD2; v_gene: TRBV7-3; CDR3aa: CASSSPGTSGGASTDTQYF; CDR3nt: TGTGCCAGCAGCTCGCCCGGGACTAGCGGGGGAGCTAGCACAGATACGCAGTATTTT
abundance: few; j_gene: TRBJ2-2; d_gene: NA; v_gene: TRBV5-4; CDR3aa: CASSVSQATGELFF; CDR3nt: TGTGCCAGCAGCGTTTCACAGGCGACCGGGGAGCTGTTTTTT
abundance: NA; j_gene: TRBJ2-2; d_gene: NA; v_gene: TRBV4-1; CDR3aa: CASSQVAGTNTGELFF; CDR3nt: TGCGCCAGCAGCCAAGTCGCGGGGACGAACACCGGGGAGCTGTTTTTT
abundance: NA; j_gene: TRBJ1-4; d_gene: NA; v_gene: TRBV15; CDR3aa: CATSREGGSNEKLFF; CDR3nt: TGTGCCACCAGCAGAGAGGGGGGGTCTAATGAAAAACTGTTTTTT
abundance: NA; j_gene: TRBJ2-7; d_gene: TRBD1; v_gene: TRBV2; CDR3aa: CASSFTGVGEQYF; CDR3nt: TGTGCCAGCAGTTTTACAGGGGTGGGCGAGCAGTACTTC
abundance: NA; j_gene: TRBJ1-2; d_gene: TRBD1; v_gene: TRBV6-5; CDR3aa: CASRTRQGDGYTF; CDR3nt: TGTGCCAGCAGAACTCGACAGGGAGATGGCTACACCTTC
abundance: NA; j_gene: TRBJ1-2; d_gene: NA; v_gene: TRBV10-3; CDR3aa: CAISETGLTIGYTF; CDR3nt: TGTGCCATCAGTGAGACAGGGCTCACAATTGGCTACACCTTC
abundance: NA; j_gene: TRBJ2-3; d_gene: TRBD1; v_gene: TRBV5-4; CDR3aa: CASSLDRGVTDTQYF; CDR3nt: TGTGCCAGCAGCTTGGACAGGGGGGTAACAGATACGCAGTATTTT
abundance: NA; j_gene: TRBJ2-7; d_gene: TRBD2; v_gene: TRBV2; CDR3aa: CASNGGIHEQYF; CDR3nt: TGTGCCAGCAACGGGGGGATCCACGAGCAGTACTTC
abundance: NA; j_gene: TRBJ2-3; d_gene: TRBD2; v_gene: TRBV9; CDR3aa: CASSAGLGYTDTQYF; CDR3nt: TGTGCCAGCAGCGCTGGACTAGGCTACACAGATACGCAGTATTTT
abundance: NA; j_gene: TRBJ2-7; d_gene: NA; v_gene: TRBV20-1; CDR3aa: CSGGQLYEQYF; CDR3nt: TGCAGTGGGGGACAACTTTACGAGCAGTACTTC
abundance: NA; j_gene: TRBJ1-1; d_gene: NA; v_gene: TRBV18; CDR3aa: CASSPLRTEMNTEAFF; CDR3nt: TGTGCCAGCTCACCCCTTAGGACAGAGATGAACACTGAAGCTTTCTTT
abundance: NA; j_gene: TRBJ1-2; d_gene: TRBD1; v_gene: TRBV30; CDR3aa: CAWSVTGGVGGYTF; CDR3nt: TGTGCCTGGAGTGTGACAGGGGGAGTGGGGGGCTACACCTTC
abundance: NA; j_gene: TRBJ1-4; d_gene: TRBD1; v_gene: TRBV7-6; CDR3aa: CASSWTGGNEKLFF; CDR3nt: TGTGCCAGCAGCTGGACAGGGGGCAATGAAAAACTGTTTTTT
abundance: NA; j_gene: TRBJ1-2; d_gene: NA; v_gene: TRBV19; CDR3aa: CASSIRTGLNYGYTF; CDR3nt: TGTGCCAGTAGTATTCGAACAGGGCTTAACTATGGCTACACCTTC
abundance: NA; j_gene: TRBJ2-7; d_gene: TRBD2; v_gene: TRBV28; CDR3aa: CASVERGEQYF; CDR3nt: TGTGCCAGCGTAGAGCGGGGCGAGCAGTACTTC
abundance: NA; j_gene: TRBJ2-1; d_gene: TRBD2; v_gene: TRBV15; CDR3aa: CATSRDRLAGYNEQFF; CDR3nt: TGTGCCACCAGCAGAGATCGACTAGCCGGCTACAATGAGCAGTTCTTC
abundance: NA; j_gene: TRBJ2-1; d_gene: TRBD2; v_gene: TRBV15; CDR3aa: CATSVHFGGAGPYNEQFF; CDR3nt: TGTGCCACCAGCGTCCACTTCGGGGGAGCGGGACCCTACAATGAGCAGTTCTTC
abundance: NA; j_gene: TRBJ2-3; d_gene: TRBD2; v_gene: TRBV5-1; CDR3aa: CASSWTSGGTTDTQYF; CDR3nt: TGCGCCAGCAGTTGGACTAGCGGGGGGACCACAGATACGCAGTATTTT
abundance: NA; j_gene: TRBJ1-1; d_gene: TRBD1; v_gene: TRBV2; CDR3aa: CASMGQGGTEAFF; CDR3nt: TGTGCCAGCATGGGACAGGGAGGCACTGAAGCTTTCTTT
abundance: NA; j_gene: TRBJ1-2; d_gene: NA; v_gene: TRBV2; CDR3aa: CASSERGFSYGYTF; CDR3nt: TGTGCCAGCAGTGAAAGGGGGTTTAGCTATGGCTACACCTTC
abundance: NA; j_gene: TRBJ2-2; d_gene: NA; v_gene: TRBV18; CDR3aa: CASSPSGSWGTGELFF; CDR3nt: TGTGCCAGCTCACCGAGCGGTTCCTGGGGCACCGGGGAGCTGTTTTTT
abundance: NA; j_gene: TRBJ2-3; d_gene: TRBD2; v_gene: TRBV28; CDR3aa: CASSLSAGGRYTQYF; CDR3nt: TGTGCCAGCAGTTTATCCGCGGGAGGGCGATATACGCAGTATTTT
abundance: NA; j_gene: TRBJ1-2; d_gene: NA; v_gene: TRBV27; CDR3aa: CASSSSNYGYTF; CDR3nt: TGTGCCAGCAGTTCGTCTAACTATGGCTACACCTTC
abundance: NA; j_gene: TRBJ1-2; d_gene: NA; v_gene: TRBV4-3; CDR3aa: CASSQERVVTSDGYTF; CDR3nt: TGCGCCAGCAGCCAAGAACGAGTGGTAACTAGTGATGGCTACACCTTC
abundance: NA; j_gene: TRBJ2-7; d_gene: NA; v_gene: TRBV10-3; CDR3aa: CAISEGEGYEQYF; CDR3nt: TGTGCCATCAGTGAAGGGGAAGGATACGAGCAGTACTTC
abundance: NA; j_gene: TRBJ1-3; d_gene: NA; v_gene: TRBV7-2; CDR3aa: CASSLRGGRGFSGNTIYF; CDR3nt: TGTGCCAGCAGCTTAAGGGGGGGCAGGGGCTTCTCTGGAAACACCATATATTTT
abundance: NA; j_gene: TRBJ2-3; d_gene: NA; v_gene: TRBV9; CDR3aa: CASSVATGQPVDTQYF; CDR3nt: TGTGCCAGCAGCGTAGCTACAGGGCAGCCGGTGGATACGCAGTATTTT
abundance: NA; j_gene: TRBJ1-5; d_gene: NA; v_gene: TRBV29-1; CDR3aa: CSVETGFNQPQHF; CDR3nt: TGCAGCGTTGAAACAGGATTCAATCAGCCCCAGCATTTT
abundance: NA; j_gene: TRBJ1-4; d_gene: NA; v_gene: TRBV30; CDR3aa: CAWNSGSATNEKLFF; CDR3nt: TGTGCCTGGAATTCGGGGTCCGCAACTAATGAAAAACTGTTTTTT
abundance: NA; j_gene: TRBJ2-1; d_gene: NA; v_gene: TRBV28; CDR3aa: CASSWRGSYNEQFF; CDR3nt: TGTGCCAGCAGTTGGAGGGGTAGCTACAATGAGCAGTTCTTC
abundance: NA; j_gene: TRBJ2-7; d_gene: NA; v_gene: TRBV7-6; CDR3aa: CASSLAGVYEQYF; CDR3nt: TGTGCCAGCAGCCTGGCCGGGGTCTACGAGCAGTACTTC
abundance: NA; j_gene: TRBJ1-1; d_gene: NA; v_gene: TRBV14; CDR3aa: CASSRQGVEAFF; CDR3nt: TGTGCCAGCAGCCGACAAGGGGTGGAAGCTTTCTTT
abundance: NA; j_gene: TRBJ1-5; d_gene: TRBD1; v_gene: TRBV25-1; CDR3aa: CASSDPGQGDSAQHF; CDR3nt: TGTGCCAGCAGTGATCCGGGACAGGGGGACTCGGCCCAGCATTTT